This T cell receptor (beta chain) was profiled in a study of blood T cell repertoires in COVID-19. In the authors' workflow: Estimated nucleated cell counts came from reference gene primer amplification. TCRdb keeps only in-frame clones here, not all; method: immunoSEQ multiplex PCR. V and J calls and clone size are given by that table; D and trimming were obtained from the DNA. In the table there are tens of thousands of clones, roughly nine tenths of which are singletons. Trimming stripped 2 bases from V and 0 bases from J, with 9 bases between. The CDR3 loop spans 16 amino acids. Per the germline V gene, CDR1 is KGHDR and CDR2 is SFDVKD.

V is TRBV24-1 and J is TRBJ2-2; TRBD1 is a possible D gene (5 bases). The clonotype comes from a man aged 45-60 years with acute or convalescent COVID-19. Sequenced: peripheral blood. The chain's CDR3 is CATSDWGRSNTGELFF. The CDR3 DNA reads TGTGCCACCAGTGATTGGGGCCGATCGAACACCGGGGAGCTGTTTTTT.